What follows are 15 T cell receptor beta chains derived from one specimen sequenced in a study of CD8 T cells in Susac syndrome (dated 2019 in TCRdb). The method was the immunoSEQ multiplex PCR assay. RNA was extracted using the RNeasy kit, and about 0.45 to 1 ug of the RNA was reverse transcribed with random hexamers. The public reads were reprocessed in TCRdb via fastp at Q25 and MiXCR, keeping in-frame beta chains. Rows with one shared CDR3 protein collapse into an entry with the most common genes and DNA. In this sample the table shows 150,000 to 200,000 distinct CDR3 sequences, under 95% of which occur a single time. Around 0.1% of the sample comes from the top ten. The sequenced sample was CD4+ T cells from PBMCs. These TCRs come from a human donor in good health.

The gene calls are TRBV6-6 and TRBJ2-7; 7 bases are a match to TRBD1. CDR1 is MNHNY, CDR2 SVGAGI, per germline (reference sequence). The CDR3 sequence is 15 residues long. Trimming removed 5 bases from V and 4 bases from J; junction bases left unmatched: 11. Written as DNA, the CDR3 is TGTGCCAGCAGTAACCGGGACAGAGGAGCTTACGAGCAGTACGTC. Translated, it gives CASSNRDRGAYEQYV.

The J gene is TRBJ2-7, the V gene TRBV12-3 or TRBV12-4, with D perhaps being TRBD1 or TRBD2 (5 bases each). Trimming removed 6 bases from V and 5 bases from J, with 14 bases in between. This CDR3 comprises 13 residues. CDR3 nucleotides: TGTGCCAGCAGGGGACGAGGGCTAGACGAGCAGTACTTC. Its protein product is CASRGRGLDEQYF.

V usage is TRBV12-3 or TRBV12-4 and J usage is TRBJ1-1; D gene uncertain. The CDR3 has 12 residues. V gave up 3 bases and J gave up 0 bases, with 2 bases separating them. DNA for the CDR3: TGTGCCAGCAGTTTTGTGAACACTGAAGCTTTCTTT. Translating gives CASSFVNTEAFF.

V is TRBV2 and J is TRBJ1-2, with D possibly matching TRBD1 (6 bases). Germline V gives CDR1 SNHLY, CDR2 FYNNEI. This CDR3 region has 15 residues. V lost 7 bases to trimming and J lost 4 bases, with 19 bases between them. The CDR3 protein is CASTTTGRTAYGYTF. DNA of the CDR3: TGTGCCAGCACTACCACAGGGAGGACCGCCTATGGCTACACCTTC.

V is TRBV9 and J is TRBJ2-2; TRBD1 is a possible D gene (5 bases). Germline-derived CDR1 and CDR2 are SGDLS and YYNGEE. This CDR3 spans 14 amino acids. The germline V and J ends were trimmed by 0 bases and 5 bases, with 8 bases remaining between them. The CDR3 reads CASSVGGATGELFF. In nucleotides, the CDR3 is TGTGCCAGCAGCGTAGGGGGCGCGACCGGGGAGCTGTTTTTT. The variable domain in full, with the rest retrieved from reference TRBV9 and TRBJ2-2, is DSGVTQTPKHLITATGQRVTLRCSPRSGDLSVYWYQQSLDQGLQFLIQYYNGEERAKGNILERFSAQQFPDLHSELNLSSLELGDSALYFCASSVGGATGELFFGEGSRLTVL.

The chain couples TRBV6-2 or TRBV6-3 to TRBJ2-5; the D gene is possibly TRBD2 (5 bases). CDR1 is MNHEY, CDR2 SVGEGT, per germline. The CDR3 spans 12 residues. Between the trimmed V and J ends, which lost 4 bases and 4 bases, there was a span of 7 bases. The CDR3, as DNA: TGTGCCAGCAGTTTGAGGGTAGAGACCCAGTACTTC. It specifies CASSLRVETQYF.

The chain carries TRBV7-2 and TRBJ2-7; 11 nucleotides align to TRBD2. With 4 bases clipped from V and 10 bases from J, the junction kept 6 bases outside the gene matches. The germline CDR1 and CDR2 sequences are SGHTA and FQGNSA. The CDR3 loop spans 13 amino acids. Written as DNA, the CDR3 is TGTGCCAGCAGCTCCCGACTAGCGGGGCATCAGTACTTC. Translated, it gives CASSSRLAGHQYF.

This rearrangement joins TRBV5-1 to TRBJ2-1, with 8 bases aligning to TRBD2. Germline V gives CDR1 SGHRS, CDR2 YFSETQ. The CDR3 runs to 15 residues. The V segment lost 0 bases and the J segment 9 bases; nucleotides outside the gene matches: 8. CDR3 sequence reads: CASSLGGGFDGEQFF. The CDR3 region has the DNA TGCGCCAGCAGCTTGGGCGGGGGGTTTGACGGTGAGCAGTTCTTC.

The chain uses TRBV6-6 and TRBJ1-2, with 9 bases aligning to TRBD1. The V and J ends lost 4 bases and 4 bases, in that order; junction bases with no gene match: 7. The CDR3 is 15 residues long. Germline lookup yields CDR1 MNHNY and CDR2 SVGAGI (reference sequence). The CDR3 region is CASSSQKGQGYGYTF. The DNA of the CDR3 is TGTGCCAGCAGTTCCCAAAAGGGACAGGGCTATGGCTACACCTTC.

This clonotype was recorded once. The chain joins TRBV24-1 to TRBJ2-2; 9 bases are shared with TRBD2. The CDR3 contains 16 residues. Germline CDR1 and CDR2: KGHDR and SFDVKD. J lost 6 bases, V lost 3 bases, and 7 bases had no gene match. The CDR3 loop is CATSDLGSGGSGELFF. In nucleotides, the CDR3 is TGTGCCACCAGTGATCTGGGTAGCGGGGGTTCCGGGGAGCTGTTTTTT.

As concerns this clonotype: At one end the junction does not follow the germline gene, possibly because of a read error. The chain has TRBV7-9 and TRBJ2-4, with TRBD1 identical over 8 bases. The length of the CDR3 is 11 residues. The germline gives CDR1 SEHNR, CDR2 FQNEAQ (reference sequence). The CDR3 DNA sequence: TGTGCCAGCAGCTCCCGGGACAGGCCCCACTTC. Amino acids: CASSSRDRPHF.

The chain's CDR3 is CSAGSSMGNEQFF. The CDR3 DNA follows: TGCAGTGCAGGGTCCTCCATGGGCAATGAGCAGTTCTTC. This chain links TRBV20-1 with TRBJ2-1, with no clear D. Trimming took 6 bases from V and 6 from J, leaving 15 bases between them. This CDR3 has 13 amino acids. CDR1 is DFQATT, CDR2 SNEGSKA, per germline (reference sequence).

The chain recombines TRBV5-4 with TRBJ2-7; D possibly matches TRBD1 or TRBD2 (6 bases each). The ends were cut back, 4 bases at V and 1 base at J, with 9 bases in the middle. This CDR3 region has 13 residues. The germline CDR1 and CDR2 sequences are SGHNT and YYREEE (reference sequence). As DNA, the CDR3 is TGTGCCAGCAGCCCGGGGGCGTCCTACGAGCAGTACTTC. It encodes CASSPGASYEQYF.

The chain is built from TRBV28 and TRBJ2-7; the D gene is possibly TRBD1 (5 bases). Germline V gene lookup returns CDR1 MDHEN and CDR2 SYDVKM. The V and J ends lost 5 bases and 6 bases respectively, with 20 bases between them. The CDR3 contains 15 residues. The CDR3 loop reads CASSPGDQGMGEQYV. The CDR3 nucleotides are TGTGCCAGCAGTCCGGGTGACCAGGGTATGGGCGAGCAGTACGTC.

This clonotype turned up a few times. The chain is built from TRBV3-1 and TRBJ1-3, with D perhaps matching TRBD1 (6 bases). Looked up from germline, CDR1 is LGHDT and CDR2 is YNNKEL (reference sequence). The CDR3 runs to 14 residues. Between the trimmed V and J ends, which lost 5 bases and 0 bases, there was a span of 8 bases. CDR3 region: CASSKDSSGNTIYF. CDR3 sequence (DNA): TGTGCCAGCAGCAAGGACAGCTCTGGAAACACCATATATTTT.